This section outlines one TCR beta chain sequence together with its context. Sorting that relied on CD45RO/CCR7/CD25/CD127/CD95/CD27 yielded CD4+ naive, central memory, regulatory and stem cell-like memory cells. Populations obtained by sorting all exceeded 95% purity. Trimming stripped 1 base from V and 5 bases from J, with 8 bases between. The germline CDR1 and CDR2 sequences are SGHDN and FVKESK. The CDR3 sequence is 13 residues long. The entry originates in a study of beta chain features in type 1 diabetes. Sequenced material consisted of expressed TCRB transcripts (all of the isolated RNA was reverse transcribed). Data came from immunoSEQ multiplex PCR; TCRdb stores just in-frame clones and leaves some out. The sample records 500,000 to 700,000 clones, less than 20% being singletons.

The sequence derives from a man younger than 30 in good health. The chain employs TRBV14 and TRBJ1-1, with no clear D. The sample comprised naive CD4+ T cells from blood. Here the CDR3 DNA reads TGTGCCAGCAGCCAAGGGGTCAGGACTGAAGCTTTCTTT. It specifies CASSQGVRTEAFF.